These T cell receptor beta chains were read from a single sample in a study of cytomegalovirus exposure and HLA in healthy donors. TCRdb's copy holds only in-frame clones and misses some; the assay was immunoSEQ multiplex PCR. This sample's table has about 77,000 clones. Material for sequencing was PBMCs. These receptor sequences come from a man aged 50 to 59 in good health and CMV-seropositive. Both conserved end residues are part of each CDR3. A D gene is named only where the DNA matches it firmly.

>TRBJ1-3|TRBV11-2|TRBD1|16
CASSFVTGNSGNTIYF
TGTGCCAGCAGCTTCGTGACAGGGAACTCTGGAAACACCATATATTTT
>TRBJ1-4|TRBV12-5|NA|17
CASGIPGHRATNEKLFF
TGTGCTAGTGGTATCCCGGGACACCGTGCAACTAATGAAAAACTGTTTTTT
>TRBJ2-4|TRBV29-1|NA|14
CSVEGGRTKNIQYF
TGCAGCGTTGAAGGAGGGAGGACCAAAAACATTCAGTACTTC
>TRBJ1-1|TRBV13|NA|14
CASSLKLMNTEAFF
TGTGCCAGCAGCTTAAAACTGATGAACACTGAAGCTTTCTTT
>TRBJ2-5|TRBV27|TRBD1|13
CASSRQGSETQYF
TGTGCCAGCAGCAGACAGGGGTCCGAGACCCAGTACTTC
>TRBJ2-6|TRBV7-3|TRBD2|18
CASSPEGLAGAGANVLTF
TGTGCCAGCAGCCCCGAGGGACTAGCGGGGGCTGGGGCCAACGTCCTGACTTTC
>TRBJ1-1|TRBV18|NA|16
CASSPLVLGSNTEAFF
TGTGCCAGCTCACCACTTGTATTGGGCTCCAACACTGAAGCTTTCTTT
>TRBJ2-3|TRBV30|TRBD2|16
CAWSGDPSGGKDTQYF
TGTGCCTGGAGTGGGGATCCTAGCGGGGGGAAGGATACGCAGTATTTT
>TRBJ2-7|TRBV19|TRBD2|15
CATQGTSGSTHEQYF
TGTGCCACCCAAGGGACTAGCGGGAGTACCCACGAGCAGTACTTC
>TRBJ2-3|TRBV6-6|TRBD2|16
CASSSFRGGRGDTQYF
TGTGCCAGCAGTTCCTTTCGGGGGGGGAGAGGGGATACGCAGTATTTT
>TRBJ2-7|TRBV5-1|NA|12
CASSLNFYEQYF
TGCGCCAGCAGCCTAAACTTCTACGAGCAGTACTTC
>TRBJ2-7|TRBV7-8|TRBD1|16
CASSSGGGTGNYEQYF
TGTGCCAGCAGCTCCGGAGGAGGGACAGGGAACTACGAGCAGTACTTC
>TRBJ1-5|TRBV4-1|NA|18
CASSHIMTGVLSNQPQHF
TGCGCCAGCAGCCACATTATGACAGGAGTACTGAGCAATCAGCCCCAGCATTTT
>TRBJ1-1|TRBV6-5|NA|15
CASSYSTGRSTEAFF
TGTGCCAGCAGTTATTCCACAGGGCGAAGCACTGAAGCTTTCTTT
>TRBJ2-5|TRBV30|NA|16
CAPHSLRGPYQETQYF
TGTGCCCCTCATAGCCTCCGAGGCCCATACCAAGAGACCCAGTACTTC
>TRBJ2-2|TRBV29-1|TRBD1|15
CSALLGQGSGGELFF
TGCAGCGCCCTGTTGGGACAGGGAAGTGGCGGGGAGCTGTTTTTT
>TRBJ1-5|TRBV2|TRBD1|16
CASSSPGGGQGQPQHF
TGTGCCAGCAGCTCCCCCGGGGGGGGACAGGGTCAGCCCCAGCATTTT
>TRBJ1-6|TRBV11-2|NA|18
CASSFQSPGKSYNSPLHF
TGTGCCAGCAGCTTCCAGAGCCCGGGGAAGTCCTATAATTCACCCCTCCACTTT
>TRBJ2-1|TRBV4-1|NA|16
CASSQLDLVTYNEQFF
TGCGCCAGCAGCCAGCTAGATCTCGTCACCTACAATGAGCAGTTCTTC
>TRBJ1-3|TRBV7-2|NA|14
CASSPQGSGNTIYF
TGTGCCAGCAGCCCTCAGGGCTCTGGAAACACCATATATTTT
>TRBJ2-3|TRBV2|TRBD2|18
CASSGASSLAGSTDTQYF
TGTGCCAGCAGTGGGGCTTCCTCATTAGCGGGATCGACAGATACGCAGTATTTT
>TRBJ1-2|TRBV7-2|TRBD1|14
CASSGQGEDYGYTF
TGTGCCAGCAGCGGACAGGGAGAGGACTATGGCTACACCTTC
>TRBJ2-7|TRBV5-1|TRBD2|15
CASSLGLAGSYEQYF
TGCGCCAGCAGCCTAGGGCTAGCGGGATCCTACGAGCAGTACTTC
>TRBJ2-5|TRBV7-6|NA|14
CASSLATSEKTQYF
TGTGCCAGCAGCTTAGCTACTAGTGAAAAGACCCAGTACTTC
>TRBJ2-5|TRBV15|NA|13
CATSPFSRETQYF
TGTGCCACCAGCCCCTTTTCGCGCGAGACCCAGTACTTC
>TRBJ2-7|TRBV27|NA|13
CASSPFLPYEQYF
TGTGCCAGCAGTCCCTTTCTCCCCTACGAGCAGTACTTC
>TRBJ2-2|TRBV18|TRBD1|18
CASSPLPASDRDTGELFF
TGTGCCAGCTCACCATTACCAGCATCGGACAGGGACACCGGGGAGCTGTTTTTT
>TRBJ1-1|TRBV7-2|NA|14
CASSLRGANTEAFF
TGTGCCAGCAGCTTACGGGGGGCGAACACTGAAGCTTTCTTT
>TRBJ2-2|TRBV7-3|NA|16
CASSLSPGPPVGELFF
TGTGCCAGCAGCTTAAGTCCAGGCCCCCCGGTAGGGGAGCTGTTTTTT
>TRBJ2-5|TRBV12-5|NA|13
CASGPQVQETQYF
TGTGCTAGTGGCCCCCAGGTACAAGAGACCCAGTACTTC
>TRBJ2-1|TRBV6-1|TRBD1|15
CASSVLDREGNEQFF
TGTGCCAGCAGTGTCCTCGACAGGGAAGGTAATGAGCAGTTCTTC
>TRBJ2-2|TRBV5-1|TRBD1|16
CASSLRGRGPSGELFF
TGCGCCAGCAGCTTGAGGGGCAGGGGGCCTTCCGGGGAGCTGTTTTTT
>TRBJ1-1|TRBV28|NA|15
CASSLHRTRSTEAFF
TGTGCCAGCAGCTTACACAGGACGCGATCCACTGAAGCTTTCTTT
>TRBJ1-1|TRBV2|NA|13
CASRDDRNTEAFF
TGTGCCAGCAGGGATGACAGGAACACTGAAGCTTTCTTT
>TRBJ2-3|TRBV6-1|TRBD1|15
CASSVRQGSRDTQYF
TGTGCCAGCAGTGTAAGACAGGGTTCTCGAGATACGCAGTATTTT
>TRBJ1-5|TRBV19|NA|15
CASNGGLSGNQPQHF
TGTGCCAGTAACGGGGGGCTCTCAGGGAATCAGCCCCAGCATTTT
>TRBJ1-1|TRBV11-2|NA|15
CASSLVRGGDTEAFF
TGTGCCAGCAGCTTAGTGCGGGGGGGAGACACTGAAGCTTTCTTT
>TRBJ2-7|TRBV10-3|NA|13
CAISVQVKAEQYF
TGTGCCATCAGTGTACAGGTAAAGGCCGAGCAGTACTTC
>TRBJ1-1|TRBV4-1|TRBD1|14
CASSQRDRDTEAFF
TGCGCCAGCAGCCAGCGGGACAGGGACACTGAAGCTTTCTTT
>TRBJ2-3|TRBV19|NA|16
CASSIGEGVGTDTQYF
TGTGCCAGTAGTATAGGGGAAGGGGTCGGCACAGATACGCAGTATTTT
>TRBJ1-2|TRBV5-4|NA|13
CASSLGSGYGYTF
TGTGCCAGCAGCTTGGGTAGCGGCTATGGCTACACCTTC
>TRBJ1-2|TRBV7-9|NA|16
CASWGGLNLGSKGYTF
TGTGCCAGCTGGGGGGGCCTCAATCTGGGATCTAAGGGCTACACCTTC
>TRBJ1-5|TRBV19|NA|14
CASMGYGGNQPQHF
TGTGCCAGTATGGGGTACGGGGGCAATCAGCCCCAGCATTTT
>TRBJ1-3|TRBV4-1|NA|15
CASSHSTRGGNTIYF
TGCGCCAGCAGCCACTCCACACGGGGGGGAAACACCATATATTTT